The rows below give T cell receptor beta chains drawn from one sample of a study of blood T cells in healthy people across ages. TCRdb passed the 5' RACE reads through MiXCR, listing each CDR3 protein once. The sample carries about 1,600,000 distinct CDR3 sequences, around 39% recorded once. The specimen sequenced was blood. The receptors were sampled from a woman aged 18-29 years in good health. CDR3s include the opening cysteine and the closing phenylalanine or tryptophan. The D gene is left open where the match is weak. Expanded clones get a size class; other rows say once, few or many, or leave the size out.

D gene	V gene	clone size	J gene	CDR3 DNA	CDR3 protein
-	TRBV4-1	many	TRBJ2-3	TGCGCCAGCAGCCAACCGACAGATACGCAGTATTTT	CASSQPTDTQYF
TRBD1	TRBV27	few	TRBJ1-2	TGTGCCAGCAGAGTCGGGACAGGGGGATTGCGGGGCTACACCTTC	CASRVGTGGLRGYTF
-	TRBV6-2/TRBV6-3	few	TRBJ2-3	TGTGCCAGCAGACACACAGCCCCCTACGCGGATACGCAGTATTTT	CASRHTAPYADTQYF
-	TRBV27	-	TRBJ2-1	TGTGCCAGCAGTTTATTTTGGGGTAATGAGCAGTTCTTC	CASSLFWGNEQFF
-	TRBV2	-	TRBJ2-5	TGTGCCAGCCGGGACGGGCAAAAGCAGTACTTC	CASRDGQKQYF
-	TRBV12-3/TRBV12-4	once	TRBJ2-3	TGTGCCAGCAGTCGTCCGGGACCGGGGAACACAGATACGCAGTATTTT	CASSRPGPGNTDTQYF
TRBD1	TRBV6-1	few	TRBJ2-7	TGTGCCAGCAGTAGAGCGCGGACAGGGGGCGAGTACGAGCAGTACTTC	CASSRARTGGEYEQYF
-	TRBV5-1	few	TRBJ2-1	TGCGCCAGCAACCGAGTTGGGGGTTCTTACAATGAGCAGTTCTTC	CASNRVGGSYNEQFF
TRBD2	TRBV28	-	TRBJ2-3	TGTGCCAGCAGTTTACGAGCGGGGGTTCGTACGCAGTATTTT	CASSLRAGVRTQYF
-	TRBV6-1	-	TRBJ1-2	TGTGCCAGCAGTGAAGGGGCCCGCGGCAGTAACTATGGCTACACCTTC	CASSEGARGSNYGYTF
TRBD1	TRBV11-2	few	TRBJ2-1	TGTGCCAGCAGCCCCCCAGGGGGCGAATTTCTCAATGAGCAGTTCTTC	CASSPPGGEFLNEQFF
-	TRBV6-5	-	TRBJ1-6	TGTGCCAGCAGTTGGGCTCCCCACTCACCCCTCCACTTT	CASSWAPHSPLHF
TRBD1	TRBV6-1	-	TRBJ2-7	TGTGCCAGCAGTGAACAGGGGGCGAGAAACGAGCAGTACTTC	CASSEQGARNEQYF
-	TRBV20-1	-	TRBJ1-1	TGCAGTGCTAGGGATGGATCGCGGGCGGGGAACACTGAAGCTTTCTTT	CSARDGSRAGNTEAFF
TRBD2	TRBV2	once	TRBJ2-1	TGTGCTAGCAGTGAGTTCGGGGCGGGGGATGAGCAGTTCTTC	CASSEFGAGDEQFF
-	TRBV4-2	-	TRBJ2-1	TGTACCAGCAGCCAGTGGACTAACGGGACTTACAATGAGCAGTTCTTC	CTSSQWTNGTYNEQFF
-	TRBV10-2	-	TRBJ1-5	TGCGCCAGCAGTGTCGCGGGGGGCGCGGGCAATCAGCCCCAGCATTTT	CASSVAGGAGNQPQHF
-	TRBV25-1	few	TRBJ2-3	TGTGCCAGCACAACAGGGTCCCCAGATACGCAGTATTTT	CASTTGSPDTQYF
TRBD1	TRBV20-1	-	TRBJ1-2	TGCAGTGCTAGGAAACTCCTGACAGGGAGGAACTATGGCTACACCTTC	CSARKLLTGRNYGYTF
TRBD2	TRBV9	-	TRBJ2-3	TGTGCCAGCAGCGTATTAGCGGGGGTGACAGATACGCAGTATTTT	CASSVLAGVTDTQYF
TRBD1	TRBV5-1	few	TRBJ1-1	TGCGCCAGCAGGCAGCAGGGGGGGCACACTGAAGCTTTCTTT	CASRQQGGHTEAFF
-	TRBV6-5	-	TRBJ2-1	TGTGCCAGCAGTTACACCAGGGGCGTCTACAATGAGCAGTTCTTC	CASSYTRGVYNEQFF
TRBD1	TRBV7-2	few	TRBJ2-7	TGTGCCAGCAGCTTAGTGTGGACTCGACAGGGGATCTCCTACGAGCAGTACTTC	CASSLVWTRQGISYEQYF
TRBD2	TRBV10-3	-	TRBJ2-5	TGTGCCATCAGTGAGCGGAAACAGGGGGCTACTAGCGGGGGAAAAGAGACCCAGTACTTC	CAISERKQGATSGGKETQYF
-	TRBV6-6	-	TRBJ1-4	TGTGCCAGCACCTCGACAGCGATACTAATCACTAATGAAAAACTGTTTTTT	CASTSTAILITNEKLFF
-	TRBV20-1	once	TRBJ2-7	TGCAGTGCTATGGAGCGGGCGCTTTTCGAGCAGTACTTC	CSAMERALFEQYF
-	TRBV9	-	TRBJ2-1	TGTGCCAGCAGCTCAAGACTCTCAGGGATCGTAAATGAGCAGTTCTTC	CASSSRLSGIVNEQFF
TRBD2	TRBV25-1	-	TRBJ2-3	TGTGCCAGCAGTGCCCGGGACTACCTAAAGGCAGATACGCAGTATTTT	CASSARDYLKADTQYF
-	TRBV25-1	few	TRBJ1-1	TGTGCCAGCAGTGAATTAGTGAGAGCTTTCTTT	CASSELVRAFF
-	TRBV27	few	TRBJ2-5	TGTGCCAGCAGTCCCTCTTCCGGGTACCAAGAGACCCAGTACTTC	CASSPSSGYQETQYF
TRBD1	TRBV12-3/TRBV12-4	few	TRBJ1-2	TGTGCCAGCAGTCCGGGGGACAGGCCAAACTATGGCTACACCTTC	CASSPGDRPNYGYTF
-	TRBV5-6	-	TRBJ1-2	TGTGCCAGCAGCTTGGAACTCCTGCGGCAGAACTATGGCTACACCTTC	CASSLELLRQNYGYTF
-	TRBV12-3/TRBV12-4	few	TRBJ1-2	TGTGCCACCCTAAGGATCGGGTTCAATAACTATGGCTACACCTTC	CATLRIGFNNYGYTF
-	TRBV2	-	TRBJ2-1	TGTGCCAGCAGTTTGGACTTGGTTACTTACAATGAGCAGTTCTTC	CASSLDLVTYNEQFF
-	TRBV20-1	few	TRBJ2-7	TGCAGTGCTAGAGATATCGCGTCCGGCGAGCAGTACTTC	CSARDIASGEQYF
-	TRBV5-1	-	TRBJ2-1	TGCGCCAACAGCTCGGCCGGAGCCTACAACGAGCAGTTCTTC	CANSSAGAYNEQFF
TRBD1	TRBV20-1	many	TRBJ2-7	TGCAGTGCCAGACAGGGCTACGAGCAGTACTTC	CSARQGYEQYF
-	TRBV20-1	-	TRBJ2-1	TGCAGTGCTAGAGATCATCGAGGTGGGGAGACCCAGTTCTTC	CSARDHRGGETQFF
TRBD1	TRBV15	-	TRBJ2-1	TGTGCCACCAGCAGAGATCAGGGGGTGGGGTACAATGAGCAGTTCTTC	CATSRDQGVGYNEQFF
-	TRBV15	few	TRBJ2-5	TGTGCCACCAGCAGAGCAGCTACCCAAGAGACCCAGTACTTC	CATSRAATQETQYF
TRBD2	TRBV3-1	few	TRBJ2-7	TGTGCCAGCAGCCGTCGACTAGCGGGTACCGCCTACGAGCAGTACTTC	CASSRRLAGTAYEQYF
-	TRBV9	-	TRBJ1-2	TGTGCCAGCAGCGTAGATGGCAGTGGCTACACCTTC	CASSVDGSGYTF
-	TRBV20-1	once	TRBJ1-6	TGCAGTGCTGGGGGGAGCAGGCTGAATAATTCACCCCTCCACTTT	CSAGGSRLNNSPLHF
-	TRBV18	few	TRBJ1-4	TGTGCCAGCTCTCCGAGCCGGGACACTAATGAAAAACTGTTTTTT	CASSPSRDTNEKLFF
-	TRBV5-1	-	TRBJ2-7	TGCGCCAGCAGGGGGGCCTCCTACGAGCAGTACTTC	CASRGASYEQYF
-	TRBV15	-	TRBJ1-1	TGTGCCACCAGCAGAGGCGGAGTCATGAACACTGAAGCTTTCTTT	CATSRGGVMNTEAFF
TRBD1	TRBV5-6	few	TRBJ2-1	TGTGCCAGCACCTTGGGGACAGGGCGTAATGAGCAGTTCTTC	CASTLGTGRNEQFF
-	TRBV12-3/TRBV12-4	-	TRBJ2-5	TGTGCCAGCTTCCGGGGACACGCCAGAGGAGAGACCCAGTACTTC	CASFRGHARGETQYF
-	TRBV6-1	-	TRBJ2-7	TGTGCCAGCACTGGACTAGGGGGAACCTACGAGCAGTACTTC	CASTGLGGTYEQYF
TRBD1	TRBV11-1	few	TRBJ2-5	TGTGCCAGCAGCAATCAGGGGGCCGCGGGAGAGACCCAGTACTTC	CASSNQGAAGETQYF
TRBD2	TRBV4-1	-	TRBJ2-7	TGCGCCGGCAGCCAAATCCGACTAGCGGTTGTCTACGAGCAGTACTTC	CAGSQIRLAVVYEQYF
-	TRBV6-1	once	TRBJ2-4	TGTGCCACCATCCCCCTAGCCAAAAACATTCAGTACTTC	CATIPLAKNIQYF
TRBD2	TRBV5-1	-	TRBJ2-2	TGCGCCAGCAGCTTGTATGCTAGCGGCACCGGGGAGCTGTTTTTT	CASSLYASGTGELFF
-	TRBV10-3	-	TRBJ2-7	TGTGCCATCAGTGAGGGGCCGATCTCCTACGAGCAGTACTTC	CAISEGPISYEQYF
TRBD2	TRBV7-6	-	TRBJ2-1	TGTGCCAGCAGCCGCGGGACTAGCGGCCTCAATGAGCAGTTCTTC	CASSRGTSGLNEQFF
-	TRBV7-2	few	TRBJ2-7	TGTGCCAGCAGCTTAGTCGGGGGCCCTAAGTACGAGCAGTACTTC	CASSLVGGPKYEQYF
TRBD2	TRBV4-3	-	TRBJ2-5	TGCGCCAGCAGCCAAGATCGCGGGAGAGCGTCCAATGAGCAGTACTTC	CASSQDRGRASNEQYF
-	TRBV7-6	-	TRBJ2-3	TGTGCCAGCAGCTTTGACACCACAGATACGCAGTATTTT	CASSFDTTDTQYF